One sample yielded the 4 T cell receptor beta chains listed below, sequenced in a study of molecular identifiers for immune sequencing clone quantification. Via MiXCR, TCRdb re-called the PCR reads, giving one row per CDR3 protein. The repertoire holds around 470,000 distinct CDR3 sequences, under 30% seen once, with 0.7% to 0.9% in the top ten. The material sequenced was naive CD8+ T cells from blood, with Jurkat cell RNA spiked in. As to subset: FACS-sorted CD8+CD4-CCR7+CD45RA+ naive T cells. The receptor source for this set is a human donor in good health. Some libraries in this study had Jurkat cell RNA spiked in.

This clonotype was counted once. This may arise from a read error, as a much more abundant clone is one base away. The rearrangement uses TRBV7-9 and TRBJ2-6; possibly TRBD2 for D (5 bases). V was trimmed by 3 bases and J by 0 bases, leaving 15 bases between them. Germline V gene sequence: CDR1 SEHNR, CDR2 FQNEAQ (reference sequence). This CDR3 region has 18 residues. CDR3 in amino acids: CASSFPGSGSSGANVLTF. In nucleotides, the CDR3 is TGTGCCAGCAGCTTTCCGGGATCTGGGAGCTCTGGGGCCAACGTCCTGACTTTC. Filled out from reference TRBV7-9 and TRBJ2-6, the complete variable domain reads DTGVSQNPRHKITKRGQNVTFRCDPISEHNRLYWYRQTLGQGPEFLTYFQNEAQLEKSRLLSDRFSAERPKGSFSTLEIQRTEQGDSAMYLCASSFPGSGSSGANVLTFGAGSRLTVL.

Regarding this clonotype: A much larger clone differs from this one at a single base, so this may be a read error. The V gene is TRBV12-3 or TRBV12-4, the J gene TRBJ1-6; TRBD1 matches 7 bases. V shed 3 bases, J shed 6 bases, and the junction held 8 bases outside the gene matches. The CDR3 extends over 16 amino acids. The CDR3 DNA follows: TGTGCCAGCAGTTTGTTCACAGGGGAGAGTAATTCACCCCTCCACTTT. Protein product: CASSLFTGESNSPLHF.

In regard to this clonotype: This may be a read error: a much more frequent sequence differs by one nucleotide. The chain carries TRBV11-2 and TRBJ2-1; D is undetermined. Germline V lookup: CDR1 SGHAT, CDR2 FQNNGV. CDR3 length: 12 amino acids. The CDR3 DNA reads TGTGCCAGCAGCTTAGTCGGTAATGGGCAGTTCTTC. The encoded protein is CASSLVGNGQFF.

This clonotype was counted between two and nine times. V and J are TRBV2 and TRBJ2-2, with 7 bases aligning to TRBD1. The germline CDR1 and CDR2 sequences are SNHLY and FYNNEI. The V segment lost 11 bases and the J segment 3 bases; nucleotides outside the gene matches: 3. This CDR3 region has 12 residues. CDR3 protein: CASQGDTGELFF. Here the CDR3 DNA reads TGTGCCTCCCAGGGGGACACCGGGGAGCTGTTTTTT. The full variable domain, its missing parts supplied by reference TRBV2 and TRBJ2-2, is EPEVTQTPSHQVTQMGQEVILRCVPISNHLYFYWYRQILGQKVEFLVSFYNNEISEKSEIFDDQFSVERPDGSNFTLKIRSTKLEDSAMYFCASQGDTGELFFGEGSRLTVL.